This entry concerns a single T cell receptor beta chain. This specimen belongs to a study of blood T cell repertoires in COVID-19. On the study more broadly: The United States, Italy and Spain provided the acute and convalescent COVID-19 samples. Sources were T cells, B-cell-depleted T cells, or PBMCs; the material itself was cDNA or gDNA.

Sequenced by immunoSEQ multiplex PCR; TCRdb stores in-frame clones only, minus some. The sample shows about 530,000 clones, roughly 91% of them seen only once. Germline V gene lookup returns CDR1 ENHRY and CDR2 SYGVKD. The CDR3 contains 15 residues. V dropped 6 bases and J dropped 4; count of bases not matched to a gene: 8. It was during active infection that Seattle patients were enrolled and then longitudinally followed. This receptor was taken from a woman between 50 and 59 years old with COVID-19, enrolled during active disease. This chain joins TRBV10-3 and TRBJ1-4, with 7 positions matching TRBD1. The sequenced material came from peripheral blood. Here the CDR3 reads CAIRSQGDGNEKLFF. CDR3 nucleotide sequence: TGTGCCATCAGATCGCAGGGGGACGGTAATGAAAAACTGTTTTTT.